This TCR beta chain was sequenced in a study of control samples from healthy donors and cancer patients. The CDR3 consists of 14 residues. Measured with immunoSEQ multiplex PCR; TCRdb has only the in-frame clones, and not every one. Found here are 150,000 to 200,000 clones, approximately 92% of them singletons; the top ten hold around 1.4%. What was sequenced was blood. This clonotype was obtained from a man aged 25-45 years in good health. The gene calls are TRBV21-1 and TRBJ2-7; the listed D gene, TRBD1, was not tested against the DNA. TRBV21-1 constitutes a pseudogene. CDR3: CASSKVQARNEQYF. CDR3 coding DNA: TGTGCCAGCAGCAAAGTCCAGGCGCGCAACGAGCAGTACTTC.